This T cell receptor (beta chain) was identified during a study of Ad26.COV2.S vaccination and SARS-CoV-2 variants. On the study more broadly: Donor had been placed in the Ad26.COV2.S arm of the COV1001 trial. Dosing was one shot or two shots 56 days apart. Study-level results: It was reported that spike-specific CD8+ and CD4+ T cell responses were substantially broad after vaccination.

Germline V CDR1 and CDR2: MNHEY, SVGAGI. The CDR3 loop spans 15 amino acids. Trimming shortened V by 7 bases and J by 4 bases, and 19 bases separated the two germline ends. Concerning this clone itself: Its antigen is undetermined.

Using immunoSEQ multiplex PCR, the repertoire was profiled, and TCRdb retains in-frame clones only, with some absent. This sample has 300,000 to 350,000 clones, with approximately 90% found just once. Stated treatment: some 20 received Ad26.COV2.S at low or high dose, single or two shots; roughly five received placebo; per-sample allocation not given. Day 63 following the first vaccine or placebo injection was when the samples were taken. Participants' vaccine, an Ad26 vector, delivered Wuhan-strain SARS-CoV-2 spike. The V and J genes are TRBV6-5 and TRBJ1-2; possible D gene TRBD1, 5 bases. This receptor was taken from a person aged 18 to 59 who received the Ad26.COV2.S COVID-19 vaccine or a placebo. This specimen was peripheral blood, taken in a trial of Ad26.COV2.S vaccine versus placebo. CDR3 sequence reads: CASTTGTGTVYGYTF. CDR3 coding DNA: TGTGCCAGCACCACAGGAACCGGGACGGTCTATGGCTACACCTTC.